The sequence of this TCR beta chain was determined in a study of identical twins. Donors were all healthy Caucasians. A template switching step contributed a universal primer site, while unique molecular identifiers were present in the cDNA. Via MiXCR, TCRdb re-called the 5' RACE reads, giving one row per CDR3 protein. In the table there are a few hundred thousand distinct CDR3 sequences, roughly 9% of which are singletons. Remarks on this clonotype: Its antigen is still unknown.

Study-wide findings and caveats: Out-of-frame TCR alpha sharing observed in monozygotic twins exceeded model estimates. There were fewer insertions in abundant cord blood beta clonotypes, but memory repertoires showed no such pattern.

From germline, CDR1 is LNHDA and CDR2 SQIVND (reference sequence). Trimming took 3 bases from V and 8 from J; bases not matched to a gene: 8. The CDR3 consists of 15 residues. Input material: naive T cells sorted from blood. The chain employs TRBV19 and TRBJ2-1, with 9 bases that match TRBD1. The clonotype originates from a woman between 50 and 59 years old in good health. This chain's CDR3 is CASSIRDRELYEQFF. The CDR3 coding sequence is TGTGCCAGTAGTATTAGGGACAGGGAATTATATGAGCAGTTCTTC.